This is a list of T cell receptor beta chains from one sample in a study of T cell repertoires in aging, cancer and after chemotherapy. From the multiplex PCR reads, TCRdb called clonotypes with MiXCR, one entry per CDR3 protein. The sample shows 9,500 to 11,000 distinct CDR3 sequences, roughly two fifths of them seen only once. The material sequenced was blood. Every receptor here comes from a human donor in good health. Both conserved end residues are part of each CDR3. A D gene is named only where the DNA matches it firmly. Clone size, where shown, is once, few, many, or a class for clones that have expanded.

cdr3_aa cdr3_nt d_call clone_size j_call v_call
CASRVRALAKNIQYF TGTGCCAGCAGGGTGAGGGCCCTAGCCAAAAACATTCAGTACTTC . . TRBJ2-4 TRBV5-6
CASSSGQGLGNTIYF TGTGCCAGCAGTTCGGGACAGGGGCTTGGAAACACCATATATTTT TRBD1 . TRBJ1-3 TRBV10-3
CASSHRYWDRSYEQYF TGTGCCAGCAGTCACCGATATTGGGACAGGTCCTACGAGCAGTACTTC TRBD1 . TRBJ2-7 TRBV28
CASSQDPSSYEQYF TGCGCCAGCAGCCAAGATCCGAGCTCCTACGAGCAGTACTTC . . TRBJ2-7 TRBV4-3
CAIRTGTYNSPLHF TGTGCCATCAGAACCGGGACATATAATTCACCCCTCCACTTT . few TRBJ1-6 TRBV10-3
CASSFAPGLYEQYF TGTGCCAGCAGTTTCGCCCCGGGGCTCTACGAGCAGTACTTC . few TRBJ2-7 TRBV28
CASSPRGGVEPQHF TGTGCCAGCTCACCCAGAGGGGGCGTGGAGCCCCAGCATTTT TRBD1 . TRBJ1-5 TRBV18
CATSDLYTDEQFF TGTGCCACCAGTGATTTGTATACGGATGAGCAGTTCTTC . . TRBJ2-1 TRBV24-1
CASSLGLAEYNEQFF TGTGCCAGCAGCTTAGGACTAGCGGAGTACAATGAGCAGTTCTTC TRBD2 . TRBJ2-1 TRBV5-6
CSARYGGVEQPQHF TGCAGTGCTAGATATGGGGGCGTCGAGCAGCCCCAGCATTTT . few TRBJ1-5 TRBV20-1
CSASDLDRGNQPQHF TGCAGTGCTAGTGATCTTGACAGGGGTAATCAGCCCCAGCATTTT TRBD1 . TRBJ1-5 TRBV20-1
CASSYSPTSGIYNEQFF TGTGCCAGCAGTTACTCCCCGACTAGCGGGATATACAATGAGCAGTTCTTC TRBD2 . TRBJ2-1 TRBV6-6
CASRISHGPHQPQHF TGTGCCAGCAGAATTTCTCATGGACCACATCAGCCCCAGCATTTT . . TRBJ1-5 TRBV7-3
CASSQGKGVGELFF TGCGCCAGCAGCCAAGGGAAGGGGGTCGGGGAGCTGTTTTTT . . TRBJ2-2 TRBV4-2
CASSGGLVANVLTF TGTGCCAGTAGTGGAGGTCTCGTGGCCAACGTCCTGACTTTC . few TRBJ2-6 TRBV19
CASSTGTGGFGELFF TGTGCCAGCAGTACCGGGACAGGGGGATTCGGGGAGCTGTTTTTT TRBD1 . TRBJ2-2 TRBV12-3/TRBV12-4
CASSPEGYSNQPQHF TGTGCCAGTAGCCCCGAGGGGTATAGCAATCAGCCCCAGCATTTT . few TRBJ1-5 TRBV19
CASFVQGDTEAFF TGTGCCAGCTTCGTTCAAGGGGACACTGAAGCTTTCTTT . . TRBJ1-1 TRBV6-5
CASSFRSYEQYF TGTGCCAGCAGTTTTAGAAGTTACGAGCAGTACTTC . . TRBJ2-7 TRBV28
CSASPDRASHQPQHF TGCAGTGCTAGTCCGGACAGGGCAAGTCATCAGCCCCAGCATTTT TRBD1 few TRBJ1-5 TRBV20-1
CASQADSNQPQHF TGTGCTAGTCAGGCCGATAGCAATCAGCCCCAGCATTTT . few TRBJ1-5 TRBV12-5
CASSGLIASGELFF TGTGCCAGCAGTGGACTCATAGCATCCGGGGAGCTGTTTTTT . . TRBJ2-2 TRBV7-3
CASSLTLSSTDTQYF TGCGCCAGCAGCTTGACCCTGAGTAGCACAGATACGCAGTATTTT . . TRBJ2-3 TRBV5-1
CASRDHNQPQHF TGTGCCAGTAGGGACCACAATCAGCCCCAGCATTTT . . TRBJ1-5 TRBV19
CSAPRRDRGQETQYF TGCAGTGCCCCGAGGCGGGACAGGGGGCAAGAGACCCAGTACTTC TRBD1 few TRBJ2-5 TRBV20-1
CASRPQPMTDTQYF TGCGCCAGCAGGCCCCAGCCGATGACAGATACGCAGTATTTT . . TRBJ2-3 TRBV5-1
CAINVGGHEQYF TGTGCCATCAACGTTGGGGGACACGAGCAGTACTTC . few TRBJ2-7 TRBV10-3
CASSLRSGGSNQPQHF TGTGCCAGCAGTTTAAGGTCAGGGGGAAGCAATCAGCCCCAGCATTTT TRBD1 . TRBJ1-5 TRBV12-3/TRBV12-4
CAWSVRVGGITNTEAFF TGTGCCTGGAGTGTCCGCGTCGGGGGGATTACGAACACTGAAGCTTTCTTT . . TRBJ1-1 TRBV30
CAWSSNNEKLFF TGTGCCTGGAGCTCGAATAATGAAAAACTGTTTTTT . . TRBJ1-4 TRBV30
CAITQGASRTEAFF TGTGCCATCACTCAGGGGGCTTCTCGCACTGAAGCTTTCTTT TRBD1 . TRBJ1-1 TRBV10-3
CSAGTSVNEQFF TGCAGCGCTGGGACTAGCGTTAATGAGCAGTTCTTC TRBD2 few TRBJ2-1 TRBV29-1
CASSPSSGGPDTQYF TGTGCCAGCAGCCCCTCTAGCGGGGGTCCAGATACGCAGTATTTT TRBD2 . TRBJ2-3 TRBV11-1
CSARDSGATYYEQYF TGCAGTGCTAGAGATAGTGGGGCCACGTACTACGAGCAGTACTTC . once TRBJ2-7 TRBV20-1
CASSLKVRAVGNTIYF TGTGCCAGCAGCTTAAAGGTCCGGGCGGTAGGAAACACCATATATTTT . . TRBJ1-3 TRBV7-2
CASSVDTNTGELFF TGTGCCAGCAGTGTGGACACGAACACCGGGGAGCTGTTTTTT . few TRBJ2-2 TRBV12-3/TRBV12-4
CASSLGTATNEKLFF TGTGCCAGCAGCTTAGGGACGGCAACTAATGAAAAACTGTTTTTT . . TRBJ1-4 TRBV7-2
CSVEPRTGHQETQYF TGCAGCGTTGAACCCCGGACAGGGCACCAAGAGACCCAGTACTTC TRBD1 . TRBJ2-5 TRBV29-1
CASSQKTGDGYEQYF TGTGCCAGTAGTCAAAAGACAGGGGATGGGTACGAGCAGTACTTC TRBD1 few TRBJ2-7 TRBV19
CASSADRLGNQPQHF TGTGCCAGCAGTGCTGACAGGCTGGGCAATCAGCCCCAGCATTTT . few TRBJ1-5 TRBV27
CASSRRTGTSTNQPQHF TGTGCCAGCAGCCGGAGGACAGGGACTTCTACAAATCAGCCCCAGCATTTT TRBD1 few TRBJ1-5 TRBV7-2
CASSEGPLAARGFF TGTGCCAGCAGTGAAGGCCCTCTAGCGGCCCGAGGGTTCTTC TRBD2 . TRBJ2-1 TRBV6-5
CASHPGANTEAFF TGTGCCAGCCACCCCGGGGCGAACACTGAAGCTTTCTTT . . TRBJ1-1 TRBV6-6